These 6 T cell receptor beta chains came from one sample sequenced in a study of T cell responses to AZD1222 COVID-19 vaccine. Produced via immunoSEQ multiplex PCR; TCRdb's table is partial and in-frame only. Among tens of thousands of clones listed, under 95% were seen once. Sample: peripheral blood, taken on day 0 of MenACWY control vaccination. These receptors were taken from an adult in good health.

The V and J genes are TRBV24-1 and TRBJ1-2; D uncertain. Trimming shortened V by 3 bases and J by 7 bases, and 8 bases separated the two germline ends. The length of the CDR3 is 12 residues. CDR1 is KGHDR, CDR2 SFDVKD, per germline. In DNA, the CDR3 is TGTGCCACCAGTGATATCCGGGCTGGCTACACCTTC. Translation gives CATSDIRAGYTF.

As DNA, the CDR3 is TGTGCCATTACCGACAGGGGCAACTATGGCTACACCTTC. Its translation: CAITDRGNYGYTF. The chain combines TRBV10-3 with TRBJ1-2, with 8 bases matching TRBD1. V lost 9 bases and J lost 2; bases outside the gene matches: 5. The CDR3 covers 13 residues. Per the germline V gene, CDR1 is ENHRY and CDR2 is SYGVKD.

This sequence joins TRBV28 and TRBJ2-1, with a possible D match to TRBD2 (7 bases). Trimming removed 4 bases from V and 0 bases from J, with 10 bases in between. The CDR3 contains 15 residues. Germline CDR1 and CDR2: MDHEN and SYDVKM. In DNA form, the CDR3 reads TGTGCCAGCAGTTCCGGGGGGCTCTCCTACAATGAGCAGTTCTTC. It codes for CASSSGGLSYNEQFF.

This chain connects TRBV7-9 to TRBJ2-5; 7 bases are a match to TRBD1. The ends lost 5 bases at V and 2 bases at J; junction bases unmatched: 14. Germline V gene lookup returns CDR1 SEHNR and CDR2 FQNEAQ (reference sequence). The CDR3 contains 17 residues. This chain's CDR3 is CASSPTTGMGQQETQYF. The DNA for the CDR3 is TGTGCCAGCAGCCCAACTACTGGTATGGGACAGCAAGAGACCCAGTACTTC.

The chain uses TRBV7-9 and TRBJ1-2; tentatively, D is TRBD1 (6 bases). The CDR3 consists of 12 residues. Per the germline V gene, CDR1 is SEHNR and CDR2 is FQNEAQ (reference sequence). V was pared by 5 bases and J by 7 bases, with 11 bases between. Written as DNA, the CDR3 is TGTGCCAGCAGCCTACAAGGGGGTGGCTACACCTTC. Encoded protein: CASSLQGGGYTF.

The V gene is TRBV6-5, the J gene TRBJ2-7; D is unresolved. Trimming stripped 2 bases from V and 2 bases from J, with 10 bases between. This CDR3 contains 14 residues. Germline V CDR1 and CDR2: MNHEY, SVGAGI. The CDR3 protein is CASSYQRETYEQYF. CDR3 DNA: TGTGCCAGCAGTTACCAGAGAGAGACCTACGAGCAGTACTTC.